This is a list of T cell receptor beta chains from one sample in a study of cytotoxic CD8 clonotypes in ibrutinib-treated CLL. Data came from immunoSEQ multiplex PCR; TCRdb stores just in-frame clones and leaves some out. The repertoire holds over 200,000 clones, with roughly 77% as singletons. Source: PBMCs, taken after 12 months of ibrutinib treatment. The receptor set was obtained from a human donor with chronic lymphocytic leukemia. Both conserved end residues are part of each CDR3. A D gene is named only where the DNA matches it firmly. Expanded clones get a size class; other rows say once, few or many, or leave the size out.

abundance	v_gene	j_gene	d_gene	CDR3nt	CDR3aa
few	TRBV6-6	TRBJ1-1	-	TGTGCCAGCCGGATCGGGACTGAAGCTTTCTTT	CASRIGTEAFF
-	TRBV6-5	TRBJ1-5	-	TGTGCCAGCAGTTACTCGATGGCCGGGACTCAGCCCCAGCATTTT	CASSYSMAGTQPQHF
-	TRBV30	TRBJ2-3	-	TGTGCCTGGAATCTTGGACGTTTTCAGATAACGCAGTATTTT	CAWNLGRFQITQYF
-	TRBV5-1	TRBJ1-3	TRBD1	TGCGCCAGCAGCTTGGTTGGGACAGCCTCTGGAAACACCATATATTTT	CASSLVGTASGNTIYF
-	TRBV7-2	TRBJ2-3	-	TGTGCCAGCAGCTTAGGTGCCACAGGTAGCACAGATACGCAGTATTTT	CASSLGATGSTDTQYF
-	TRBV6-6	TRBJ1-2	TRBD1	TGTGCCAGCATACAGACAGGGAATAGATTTGGCTACACCTTC	CASIQTGNRFGYTF
-	TRBV11-2	TRBJ2-7	-	TGTGCCAGCAGCTTAGTCAGGTCCGAGCAGTACTTC	CASSLVRSEQYF
once	TRBV4-1	TRBJ1-4	TRBD1	TGCGCCAGCAGCTCAGGAGACAGGGGCTTTGGTGAAAAACTGTTTTTT	CASSSGDRGFGEKLFF
-	TRBV30	TRBJ1-4	TRBD1	TGTGCCGGTAACAGACAGGGTAGGGAAAAACTGTTTTTT	CAGNRQGREKLFF
-	TRBV4-2	TRBJ1-2	-	TGTGCCAGCAGCCATCTCTATGGCTACACCTTC	CASSHLYGYTF
-	TRBV5-1	TRBJ2-7	TRBD2	TGCGCCAGCAGCTTGGCGGGGGGAGTTTACGAGCAGTACTTC	CASSLAGGVYEQYF
-	TRBV5-1	TRBJ2-1	-	TGCGCCAGCAGCTTGAACGGGTACAATGAGCAGTTCTTC	CASSLNGYNEQFF
few	TRBV18	TRBJ1-1	-	TGTGCCAGCTCACGGTCTCAGGGCACTGAAGCTTTCTTT	CASSRSQGTEAFF
few	TRBV28	TRBJ1-1	-	TGTGCCAGCAGGCGAGGTGGGGCGTGGACTGAAGCTTTCTTT	CASRRGGAWTEAFF
-	TRBV7-9	TRBJ2-7	-	TGTGCCAGCAGCTTGTCCGCGGTATCCTACGAGCAGTACTTC	CASSLSAVSYEQYF
-	TRBV5-1	TRBJ2-7	TRBD1	TGCGCCAGCAGCTTGGGACAGGGGGCCAACGAGCAGTACTTC	CASSLGQGANEQYF
-	TRBV7-7	TRBJ2-1	TRBD2	TGTGCTAGCAGCTTGAGTGGGAGGGCTTCCAATGAGCAGTTCTTC	CASSLSGRASNEQFF
-	TRBV19	TRBJ1-5	-	TGTGCCAGTAGTATGGAAGGGGATTATAGCAATCAGCCCCAGCATTTT	CASSMEGDYSNQPQHF
once	TRBV2	TRBJ1-3	-	TGTGCCAGCAGTGAACCCGGGATCACCATATATTTT	CASSEPGITIYF
-	TRBV9	TRBJ2-5	TRBD2	TGTGCCAGCAGCGTTCCCTACCGGGAGGGGCAAGAGACCCAGTACTTC	CASSVPYREGQETQYF
-	TRBV19	TRBJ2-1	TRBD2	TGTGCCAGTAGTAAGCAAGCGGGAGGGGACTACAATGAGCAGTTCTTC	CASSKQAGGDYNEQFF
-	TRBV18	TRBJ1-1	-	TGTGCCAGCTCACCGAGTAGGGGCCAAGCTTTCTTT	CASSPSRGQAFF
-	TRBV9	TRBJ2-3	TRBD2	TGTGCCAGCAGCGAAGAAGCGGGAGGGCTGGCAGATACGCAGTATTTT	CASSEEAGGLADTQYF
-	TRBV28	TRBJ1-2	TRBD1	TGTGCCGTTCCGACCGGGACAGGGGGCGCTTCGGCTGGCTACACCTTC	CAVPTGTGGASAGYTF
-	TRBV2	TRBJ2-5	TRBD2	TGTGCCAGCAGTCCACCCCACGTGCGGGGGGGCGGTGAGACCCAGTACTTC	CASSPPHVRGGGETQYF
few	TRBV4-1	TRBJ2-1	-	TGCGCCAGCAGCCAAGAGGCGCATAGCTCCTACAATGAGCAGTTCTTC	CASSQEAHSSYNEQFF
few	TRBV2	TRBJ1-1	-	TGTGCCAGCAGTGAGAGGGGAGGGGTGAACACTGAAGCTTTCTTT	CASSERGGVNTEAFF
-	TRBV10-3	TRBJ1-6	-	TGTGCCATCAGCGGGGGGGGGAACAGGGTCAATTCACCCCTCCACTTT	CAISGGGNRVNSPLHF
once	TRBV2	TRBJ2-3	TRBD2	TGTGCCAGCAGGGGATTTAGCGGGAGGGATACGCAGTATTTT	CASRGFSGRDTQYF
few	TRBV2	TRBJ1-1	-	TGTGCCAGCAGTACCCGGACAGACACTGAAGCTTTCTTT	CASSTRTDTEAFF
-	TRBV5-1	TRBJ1-1	-	TGCGCCAGCAGTTCTCTCAGGGTCGGGAACACTGAAGCTTTCTTT	CASSSLRVGNTEAFF
-	TRBV7-9	TRBJ2-7	-	TGTGCCAGCAGCTTAGGGGAGCAGTACTTC	CASSLGEQYF
-	TRBV2	TRBJ2-3	-	TGTGCCAGCAGTGTCGGGGTTGGATCAGATACGCAGTATTTT	CASSVGVGSDTQYF
once	TRBV5-6	TRBJ1-5	-	TGTGCCAGCAGCTCTGGAGCGGCAGGGACTAGCAATCAGCCCCAGCATTTT	CASSSGAAGTSNQPQHF
few	TRBV10-1	TRBJ2-2	-	TGCGCCAGTTCCAGGGCCATCGCGGGGGAGCTGTTTTTT	CASSRAIAGELFF
-	TRBV5-4	TRBJ1-1	TRBD1	TGTGCCAGCAGCTTGGCTGGGACAGGGACTGAAGCTTTCTTT	CASSLAGTGTEAFF
-	TRBV5-1	TRBJ1-1	-	TGCGCCAGCGGTCGTGGGGGGCCTGAAGCTTTCTTT	CASGRGGPEAFF
few	TRBV7-2	TRBJ2-3	-	TGTGCCAGGGGAGCGGGCACAGATACGCAGTATTTT	CARGAGTDTQYF
-	TRBV5-1	TRBJ1-1	-	TGCGCCAGCAGCTTGAACTGGGCTGCTGAAGCTTTCTTT	CASSLNWAAEAFF
-	TRBV30	TRBJ1-2	-	TGTGCCTGGAGCTTACAGGGAAACTATGGCTACACCTTC	CAWSLQGNYGYTF
-	TRBV7-6	TRBJ1-6	-	TGTGCCAGCAGCTTAGTCGACGGGGAGCCACCCCTCCACTTT	CASSLVDGEPPLHF
-	TRBV11-2	TRBJ1-5	-	TGTGCCAGCAGCTTAGGGAGCAATCAGCCCCAGCATTTT	CASSLGSNQPQHF
-	TRBV18	TRBJ2-2	TRBD2	TGTGCCAGCTCACCAACAGGTGTGGGCCGGAGCGGGAGGCGAGACACCGGGGAGCTGTTTTTT	CASSPTGVGRSGRRDTGELFF
-	TRBV11-2	TRBJ2-1	-	TGTGCCAGCAGCCCTAACAATGAGCAGTTCTTC	CASSPNNEQFF
-	TRBV11-2	TRBJ2-5	TRBD1	TGTGCCAGCAGCTTATCCGGGACAGGAGAGACCCAGTACTTC	CASSLSGTGETQYF
few	TRBV2	TRBJ2-7	-	TGTGCCAGCAGTCAGAGTTACGAGCAGTACTTC	CASSQSYEQYF
-	TRBV7-3	TRBJ1-2	TRBD1	TGTGCCAGCAGCCCGACAGGGGACCGATTTAACTATGGCTACACCTTC	CASSPTGDRFNYGYTF
few	TRBV5-1	TRBJ2-1	-	TGCGCCAGCAGCTTCAAACTAGAGAACAATGAGCAGTTCTTC	CASSFKLENNEQFF
-	TRBV6-5	TRBJ1-1	-	TGTGCCAGCAGTTACGAGGTAAACACTGAAGCTTTCTTT	CASSYEVNTEAFF
many	TRBV5-4	TRBJ2-3	TRBD2	TGTGCCACATCCTCCACGGGGGGGGGATACACAGATACGCAGTATTTT	CATSSTGGGYTDTQYF
-	TRBV27	TRBJ1-2	TRBD1	TGTGCCAGCACCTATTCCGGGACAGGGGGGATCTATGGCTACACCTTC	CASTYSGTGGIYGYTF
once	TRBV28	TRBJ1-2	-	TGTGCCAGCAGTCTCCTGAGTTATGGCTACACCTTC	CASSLLSYGYTF
-	TRBV29-1	TRBJ1-5	-	TGCAGCGTTGTCTACGAGGGGTTTAATCAGCCCCAGCATTTT	CSVVYEGFNQPQHF